This note documents a single TCR beta chain sequence. Its specific antigen is unknown. These data belong to a study of cytomegalovirus exposure and HLA in healthy donors listed by TCRdb under 2017. About the full investigation: An earlier analysis of some 600 of the donors reported over 250 Gb of sequence data and 95 million to 140 million unique TCR beta sequences obtained from about 200 million T cells. Roughly 5 DR-DQ haplotypes were handled as single units for association and clustering because linkage in the cohort was strong. High-throughput TCR immunosequencing, statistical association of individual TCRs with disease status, and machine learning were combined to predict cytomegalovirus infection status. In addition to the first cohort of 666 subjects, a separate validation cohort of around 110 different subjects was used. The genetic ancestry cluster associated with self-reported Caucasian donors included 81% of the 398 genotyped donors. All discovery cohort repertoires had been generated using a single sequencing platform. An earlier analysis of approximately 500 of the donors applied high-throughput TCR beta sequencing to assess whether each TCR beta V gene segment acted as functional or pseudogenic. Across around 400 genotyped donors of the cohort, an average of roughly 230,000 unique TCR beta nucleotide sequences per donor were sequenced, and roughly a sixth of those sequences were non-productive. Class I and class II HLA loci were covered by the typing at four-digit resolution. Donor age, sex, ethnicity and CMV serostatus were collected together with the repertoire data. An early release covering over 500 HLA-typed donors comprised 300 to 350 gigabases of sequencing data and approximately 85 million unique TCR sequences. Rather than drawing on any new phenotypic data, the later analysis identified candidate immune exposures from TCR beta sequences and the way those sequences occurred across donors. The number of typed donors differed by locus: 629-630 for A, B, C, DRB1 and DQB1; about 520 for DQA1; fewer than 610 for DPA1; and about 470 for DPB1. The T cell repertoires of some 700 subjects were profiled by immunosequencing and related to cytomegalovirus serostatus. A later analysis re-examined previously published TCR beta repertoires from about 670 donors and added high-resolution HLA genotyping to investigate patterns of TCR occurrence. In a later genetic analysis, genome-wide SNP genotypes for about three fifths of the roughly 670 donors were used, and that subset was treated as a discovery cohort. The aim of the study was to test whether cataloging public T cell receptors could identify signatures of past pathogen exposure.

The cohort comprised around 700 healthy bone marrow donors. At the time of sampling, every cohort member was nominally healthy, though immune exposures that went unrecorded were likely present. The donor was CMV seronegative and was included in the group of about 350 seronegative cohort members. Each donor provided a peripheral blood sample, and peripheral blood mononuclear cells were used for TCR beta sequencing. Genomic DNA was extracted from the blood cell samples with the Qiagen DNeasy Blood Extraction Kit. Library creation used the immunoSEQ multiplex PCR assay. For the multiplex PCR, a mixture combining 60 forward primers for TCR Vbeta segments and 13 reverse primers for TCR Jbeta segments was used. The CDR3 region of rearranged TCR beta genes was amplified from genomic DNA by a multiplex PCR assay. On the Illumina HiSeq System, the amplified TCR beta libraries were sequenced as 87-base-pair reads. The authors processed their data as follows. A later analysis counted tens of millions of unique TCR beta chains across the 666 repertoires, and 9 million to 14 million of these chains were shared by at least two donors. Raw reads were error-corrected and collapsed into unique sequences by a nearest-neighbor algorithm in which closely related sequences were merged to remove PCR and sequencing errors. Alignment of CDR3 sequences to IMGT reference sequences was used to assign V, D and J gene segments. For a sequence to be retained, a match of at least six nucleotides to both a V gene segment and a J gene segment was required. A rearrangement was called productive if the CDR3 had no stop codons and remained in frame with V and J, and every other rearrangement was called non-productive. CDR3 was defined according to IMGT convention as the region running from the second conserved V-encoded cysteine to the conserved J-encoded phenylalanine. Sequences without an unambiguous match to a single V gene segment were excluded from the earlier analysis of approximately 600 of the donors. An earlier analysis of some 500 of the donors classified V segments as functional when productive rearrangements were above 56.7% and as segregating when the standard deviation between donors was above 5%. A statistical classification framework was built to diagnose cytomegalovirus status from the catalog of TCR beta chain sequences. In a later analysis, TCR nucleotide sequences were compared against IMGT/GENE-DB human TR gene sequences so that V and J genes could be assigned. Using the TCRdist pipeline, a later analysis assigned CDR3 sequences along with most-parsimonious VDJ recombination scenarios. In a later analysis, each TCR beta chain was defined by its CDR3 amino acid sequence together with its V-gene family, and reads without a unique V-gene family were excluded. In a later analysis, nearly 600 highly shared, low-generation-probability nucleotide sequences were removed to address suspected cross-contamination and a sequencing artifact. For each public chain, a later analysis derived a clonal expansion index from normalized ranks of inferred template counts within each repertoire. In a later analysis, generation probabilities were computed using a VDJ recombination model fitted to out-of-frame rearrangements, and the results were checked against IGoR. In a later analysis, hypergeometric tests were used to score TCR-TCR, TCR-HLA and TCR-CMV co-occurrence, with a repertoire-size bias correction applied to TCR pairs. To estimate false discovery rates, a later analysis permuted the HLA or CMV assignments 20 times. In a later analysis, co-occurring TCRs were grouped with DBSCAN, and TCRdist sequence similarity was added when clustering was performed within HLA-allele-positive subsets. Co-occurrence clustering excluded repertoires with fewer than 30,000 or more than 120,000 public chains, plus five with anomalous nucleotide sharing. TCRdb re-hosts the immuneACCESS table, in-frame sequences only. Its copies lack some clones; in the studies checked, an unresolved V gene accounts for under half of them, and the cause for the rest is not known. V, J and clone size are those of that table, while D and trimming were read from the DNA. The sample table holds under 200,000 clones. The ten largest clones add up to about 6.8% of the sample.

Broad study findings and their caveats: Approximately 16 rarely observed V segments, including chromosome 9 orphons, were excluded from the earlier analysis of a few hundred of the donors because counts were too low. According to a later analysis, most CMV-associated TCR beta chains appeared to be HLA-restricted, and the HLA associations seemed to be driven largely by CMV exposure. A cluster of highly shared sequence variants was judged likely to represent a technical artifact of the sequencing pipeline. The classifier was reported to diagnose cytomegalovirus status with high specificity and sensitivity in both the original cohort and the validation cohort. Because HLA typing was unavailable for some donors at each locus, only the typed subset was used in association tests. Sequencing depth was assumed to be roughly uniform across donors in the presence/absence analyses, though that assumption may not hold. When HLA alleles, especially DR and DQ, strongly co-occurred, attributing TCR associations to individual alleles was difficult. In a later analysis, 16,951 TCR beta sequences were associated with specific HLA alleles at a false discovery rate of 0.05. Most TCR sequences were observed very rarely across donors, whereas some public TCRs were present in many individuals. The study listed approximately 150 TCR beta chains as associated with cytomegalovirus. In an earlier analysis of roughly 500 of the donors, most TCR beta V segments appeared in productive rearrangements about 87% or about 30% of the time, broadly matching IMGT annotations. A later analysis found that HLA-associated TCR beta chains were more clonally expanded and had lower generation probabilities than equally common non-associated chains. In a later genetic analysis, fewer N-insertions in productive TCRs were reported among donors in an Asian-associated ancestry cluster than the approximately 670-donor mean. The only immune exposure information available for the cohort was CMV serostatus. V-gene and J-gene trimming of TCR beta chains was associated with a missense DCLRE1C variant in a later genetic analysis, and the association was replicated in an independent cohort. Only TCR beta chains were sequenced in this cohort, and the absence of alpha or paired-chain data limited detectable features. A few of the identified cytomegalovirus-associated TCR beta chains were confirmed in vitro to be specific for cytomegalovirus antigens. A further reported finding was that TCR beta sequences accurately predicted the HLA-A and HLA-B alleles for most subjects in the first cohort. Because the 87-base-pair reads could not distinguish some IMGT-functional V segments, including TRBV6-2 and TRBV6-3, those segments were excluded. In a later analysis, the rate of TCR association differed among HLA loci, with DRB1 alleles having the most associated TCRs and HLA-C alleles having the fewest. Correlated functional status among segregating V segments might be attributable to linkage disequilibrium, but an unknown experimental factor could not be ruled out. Several of the top co-occurrence clusters appeared to be linked to parvovirus B19, influenza, CMV and Epstein-Barr virus, according to a later analysis. According to the authors, the approach could potentially be generalized to other disease states and immunological phenotypes.

The germline V gene yields KGHSH for CDR1 and LQKENI for CDR2. The germline V end is reduced by 1 base and the J end by 2 bases; junction bases left unmatched: 11. The CDR3 covers 17 residues, taking in both the cysteine and the phenylalanine. Only the CDR3 part of the read is kept: 51 bases, read in frame from the first base. This TCR was recovered from a man aged 25-40 years in good health and CMV-seronegative. This chain joins TRBV18 to TRBJ2-7, with 7 bases aligning to TRBD2. What was sequenced was PBMCs. The CDR3: CASSPRQGAGVPYEQYF. The DNA reads as follows: TGTGCCAGCTCACCACGCCAGGGCGCGGGGGTCCCCTACGAGCAGTACTTC.